Below are 18 T cell receptor beta chains sequenced from a single sample in a study of T cells after somatic rescue of genetic block. Clones were read by immunoSEQ multiplex PCR, and TCRdb kept only the in-frame ones, dropping some. This table has 55,000 to 75,000 clones, 80% to 95% appearing once. The sample comprised peripheral blood mononuclear cells (PBMCs). These receptors were collected from a man aged 35 to 55.

The V call is TRBV6-1, the J call TRBJ1-2; 9 bases fit TRBD1. The CDR3 sequence is 15 residues long. The germline V gene encodes CDR1 MNHNS and CDR2 SASEGT. After removal of 6 bases from V and 6 bases from J, the junction contained 11 bases not matched to a gene. The CDR3 reads CASSQRGQGINGYTF. The CDR3 coding sequence is TGTGCCAGCAGCCAAAGGGGACAGGGAATAAATGGCTACACCTTC.

The chain recombines TRBV5-1 with TRBJ2-1; no reliable D call. CDR1 and CDR2 from the germline V gene are SGHRS and YFSETQ. With 4 bases removed from V and 3 bases from J, the gap between germline ends came to 8 bases. The CDR3 totals 13 residues. CDR3 loop: CASSVDHYNEQFF. Written as DNA, the CDR3 is TGCGCCAGCAGCGTGGACCACTACAATGAGCAGTTCTTC. Using reference TRBV5-1 and TRBJ2-1 for the parts outside the CDR3, the full variable domain is KAGVTQTPRYLIKTRGQQVTLSCSPISGHRSVSWYQQTPGQGLQFLFEYFSETQRNKGNFPGRFSGRQFSNSRSEMNVSTLELGDSALYLCASSVDHYNEQFFGPGTRLTVL.

The gene calls are TRBV7-9 and TRBJ2-3; tentative D call: TRBD2 (5 bases). In germline, CDR1 is SEHNR, CDR2 FQNEAQ (reference sequence). The CDR3 has 13 amino acids. The V and J ends lost 6 bases and 0 bases respectively, with 7 bases between them. CDR3 residues: CASRAASTDTQYF. The DNA of the CDR3 is TGTGCCAGCAGAGCGGCAAGCACAGATACGCAGTATTTT.

The chain uses TRBV27 and TRBJ1-6, with D uncertain. The germline V gene has CDR1 MNHEY and CDR2 SMNVEV (reference sequence). The CDR3 spans 17 residues. V was cut by 3 bases and J by 0 bases, with 12 bases left in between. DNA for the CDR3: TGTGCCAGCAGTTTGGCCTCGTCCAGCTCCTATAATTCACCCCTCCACTTT. Amino acid sequence: CASSLASSSSYNSPLHF.

The rearrangement links TRBV27 to TRBJ1-1, with D unclear. Germline V gene lookup returns CDR1 MNHEY and CDR2 SMNVEV (reference sequence). The CDR3 contains 12 residues. Trimming removed 8 bases from V and 3 bases from J, with 10 bases in between. The CDR3 bases are TGTGCCAGCCGAGCAACTCACACTGAAGCTTTCTTT. Its translation: CASRATHTEAFF.

V usage is TRBV6-5 and J usage is TRBJ2-5; D not certain. Germline assignment: CDR1 MNHEY and CDR2 SVGAGI. CDR3 length: 11 residues. V was shortened by 7 bases and J by 4 bases, with 7 bases between the two germline ends. The CDR3 nucleotides are TGTGCCAGCACCGCCCGAGAGACCCAGTACTTC. Protein product: CASTARETQYF.

This chain connects TRBV28 to TRBJ2-5; a possible D gene is TRBD2 (6 bases). Per the germline V gene, CDR1 is MDHEN and CDR2 is SYDVKM. The CDR3 spans 15 residues. The germline V and J ends were trimmed by 0 bases and 5 bases, with 13 bases remaining between them. The chain's CDR3 is CASSLWWSREETQYF. Here the CDR3 DNA reads TGTGCCAGCAGTTTATGGTGGTCCCGGGAGGAGACCCAGTACTTC.

This rearrangement joins TRBV7-2 to TRBJ2-2, with D perhaps TRBD2 (6 bases). Trimming removed 3 bases at V and 1 base at J, with 9 bases between. The CDR3 has 15 amino acids. CDR1 and CDR2 (germline): SGHTA, FQGNSA. CDR3 sequence: CASSFGGVNTGELFF. The CDR3 region has the DNA TGTGCCAGCAGCTTCGGCGGGGTGAACACCGGGGAGCTGTTTTTT. Looking up the rest from reference TRBV7-2 and TRBJ2-2 gives the full variable domain: GAGVSQSPSNKVTEKGKDVELRCDPISGHTALYWYRQSLGQGLEFLIYFQGNSAPDKSGLPSDRFSAERTGGSVSTLTIQRTQQEDSAVYLCASSFGGVNTGELFFGEGSRLTVL.

V and J are TRBV5-1 and TRBJ2-2; 10 nucleotides match TRBD2. The CDR3 loop spans 14 amino acids. Germline V CDR1 and CDR2: SGHRS, YFSETQ. The V and J ends lost 6 bases and 4 bases, in that order; junction bases with no gene match: 3. The CDR3: CASMASGGTGELFF. CDR3 nucleotides: TGCGCCAGCATGGCTAGCGGGGGCACCGGGGAGCTGTTTTTT.

This sequence joins TRBV19 and TRBJ2-1; D gene uncertain. V dropped 1 base and J dropped 1 base, with 11 bases sitting between them. The CDR3 loop spans 16 amino acids. Germline loops: CDR1 LNHDA, CDR2 SQIVND (reference sequence). CDR3 nucleotide sequence: TGTGCCAGTAGTATAGGAATGACCGGGTCCTACAATGAGCAGTTCTTC. Its protein product is CASSIGMTGSYNEQFF. Complete variable domain (other parts from reference TRBV19 and TRBJ2-1): DGGITQSPKYLFRKEGQNVTLSCEQNLNHDAMYWYRQDPGQGLRLIYYSQIVNDFQKGDIAEGYSVSREKKESFPLTVTSAQKNPTAFYLCASSIGMTGSYNEQFFGPGTRLTVL.

The chain is built from TRBV2 and TRBJ2-5; D unresolved. Germline CDR1 reads SNHLY; CDR2 reads FYNNEI. Trimming stripped 8 bases from V and 1 base from J, with 8 bases between. This CDR3 spans 12 amino acids. The CDR3 coding sequence is TGTGCCAGCTCGGTGGGCCAAGAGACCCAGTACTTC. Translating it yields CASSVGQETQYF.

The chain links TRBV7-2 to TRBJ2-6; D is undetermined. V shed 2 bases and J shed 0 bases, with 14 bases lying between them. The CDR3 length is 18 residues. The germline gives CDR1 SGHTA, CDR2 FQGNSA. CDR3 nucleotide sequence: TGTGCCAGCAGCTTAAGTAGGTTAGGGCGCTCTGGGGCCAACGTCCTGACTTTC. Its protein is CASSLSRLGRSGANVLTF.

The chain uses TRBV5-4 and TRBJ2-7; D is uncertain. CDR3 length: 14 amino acids. Germline V gene sequence: CDR1 SGHNT, CDR2 YYREEE (reference sequence). V lost 0 bases to trimming and J lost 4 bases, with 11 bases between them. This CDR3 reads CASSLGPNLYEQYF. The CDR3, as DNA: TGTGCCAGCAGCTTGGGACCTAACCTTTACGAGCAGTACTTC.

The chain recombines TRBV10-1 with TRBJ2-4; TRBD2 is a possible D gene (5 bases). Deletions cut 11 bases from V and 0 bases from J, with 20 bases between. CDR1 is WNHNN, CDR2 SYGVQD, per germline (reference sequence). The CDR3 covers 16 residues. CDR3 region: CACHRGAALAKNIQYF. The CDR3, as DNA: TGCGCCTGCCATCGGGGAGCAGCCCTAGCCAAAAACATTCAGTACTTC.

This clone was found once. The chain joins TRBV5-1 to TRBJ2-3; 12 bases are a match to TRBD2. The V gene end was trimmed by 4 bases and the J gene end by 3 bases; junction bases not matched to a gene: 15. This CDR3 has 19 amino acids. CDR1 and CDR2 from the germline V gene are SGHRS and YFSETQ. CDR3 bases: TGCGCCAGCAGCATGATGTCTAGCGGGAGGGCCGTGGGGACAGATACGCAGTATTTT. This codes for CASSMMSSGRAVGTDTQYF. The entire variable domain, with the rest obtained from reference TRBV5-1 and TRBJ2-3, is as follows: KAGVTQTPRYLIKTRGQQVTLSCSPISGHRSVSWYQQTPGQGLQFLFEYFSETQRNKGNFPGRFSGRQFSNSRSEMNVSTLELGDSALYLCASSMMSSGRAVGTDTQYFGPGTRLTVL.

This clone was seen a few times. The chain joins TRBV5-4 to TRBJ1-1, with 8 bases fitting TRBD1. V was clipped by 0 bases and J by 6 bases; unmatched bases: 7. The CDR3 has 15 residues. From germline, CDR1 is SGHNT and CDR2 YYREEE (reference sequence). The CDR3 sequence is CASSLAGQGIAEAFF. The CDR3 region has the DNA TGTGCCAGCAGCTTGGCCGGACAGGGAATCGCTGAAGCTTTCTTT.

This chain joins TRBV6-5 and TRBJ2-7; tentatively, D is TRBD1 (6 bases). With 6 bases removed from V and 4 bases from J, the gap between germline ends came to 13 bases. Looked up from germline, CDR1 is MNHEY and CDR2 is SVGAGI. The CDR3 has 13 amino acids. The DNA for the CDR3 is TGTGCCAGCAGCCCAGGGGCCGTTTACGAGCAGTACTTC. Encoded protein: CASSPGAVYEQYF.

The chain recombines TRBV11-2 with TRBJ1-1; D gene ambiguous. Trimming shortened V by 1 base and J by 5 bases, and 8 bases separated the two germline ends. CDR3 length: 13 amino acids. The germline V gene has CDR1 SGHAT and CDR2 FQNNGV. The CDR3, as DNA: TGTGCCAGCAGCTTAGGTCCCGGGACTGAAGCTTTCTTT. Translation: CASSLGPGTEAFF.